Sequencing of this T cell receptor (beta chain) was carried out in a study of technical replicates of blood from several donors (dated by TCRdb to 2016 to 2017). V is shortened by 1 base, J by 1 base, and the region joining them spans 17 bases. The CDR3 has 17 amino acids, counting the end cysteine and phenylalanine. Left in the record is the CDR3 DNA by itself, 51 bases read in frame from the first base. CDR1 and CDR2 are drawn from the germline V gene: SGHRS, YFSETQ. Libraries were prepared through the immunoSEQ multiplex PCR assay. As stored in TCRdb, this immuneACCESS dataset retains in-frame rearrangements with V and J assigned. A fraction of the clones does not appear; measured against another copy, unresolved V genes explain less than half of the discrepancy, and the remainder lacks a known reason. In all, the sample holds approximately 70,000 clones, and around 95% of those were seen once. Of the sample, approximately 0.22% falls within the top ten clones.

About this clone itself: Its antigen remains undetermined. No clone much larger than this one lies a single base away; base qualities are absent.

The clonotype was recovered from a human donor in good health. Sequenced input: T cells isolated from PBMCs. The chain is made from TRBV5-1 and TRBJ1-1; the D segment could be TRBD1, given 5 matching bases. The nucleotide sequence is TGCGCCAGCAGCTTGAGTCAGGGTCCTCGATCGAACACTGAAGCTTTCTTT. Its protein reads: CASSLSQGPRSNTEAFF.